These 21 T cell receptor beta chains were all obtained from the same sample, sequenced in a study of neurological immune-mediated disorders. The time point is: longitudinal time-point 3. TCRdb independently ran MiXCR on the 5' RACE reads; one entry per CDR3 protein. There are roughly 100,000 distinct CDR3 sequences in the sample; under 14% occur only once, and about 3.1% lies in the top ten. Specimen: PBMCs. These receptor sequences come from a female donor with HTLV-1-associated myelopathy (HAM/TSP).

This clonotype was observed many times. This rearrangement joins TRBV7-2 to TRBJ1-5, with TRBD1 matching over 7 bases. There are 12 residues in the CDR3. With V trimmed by 8 bases and J by 4 bases, 2 bases remained unmatched. Germline V lookup: CDR1 SGHTA, CDR2 FQGNSA. CDR3 protein: CASGDRNQPQHF. CDR3 nucleotide sequence: TGTGCCAGCGGGGACAGAAATCAGCCCCAGCATTTT.

This clonotype was seen ten or more times. The rearrangement uses TRBV5-1 and TRBJ2-5; D not resolved. V shed 2 bases and J shed 3 bases, with 11 bases lying between them. The CDR3 spans 14 residues. The germline gives CDR1 SGHRS, CDR2 YFSETQ. CDR3 nucleotide sequence: TGCGCCAGCAGCTTACAGAGCGTAGAAGAGACCCAGTACTTC. Residues: CASSLQSVEETQYF. The whole variable domain, filled in from reference TRBV5-1 and TRBJ2-5, reads KAGVTQTPRYLIKTRGQQVTLSCSPISGHRSVSWYQQTPGQGLQFLFEYFSETQRNKGNFPGRFSGRQFSNSRSEMNVSTLELGDSALYLCASSLQSVEETQYFGPGTRLLVL.

This clonotype was counted many times. The rearrangement uses TRBV5-1 and TRBJ1-2; TRBD1 matches 8 bases. Losses at the gene ends were 4 bases for V and 8 bases for J; bases not matched to a gene: 13. The CDR3 sequence is 15 residues long. The germline V gene encodes CDR1 SGHRS and CDR2 YFSETQ. The CDR3 region has the DNA TGCGCCAGCAGCGTACCCGGGACAGGCTTAGGCGGCTACACCTTC. This sequence encodes CASSVPGTGLGGYTF.

There are many counts of this clonotype. V is TRBV5-1 and J is TRBJ2-1; a possible D gene is TRBD1 (5 bases). Trimming shortened V by 2 bases and J by 8 bases, and 8 bases separated the two germline ends. This CDR3 comprises 12 residues. The V gene's germline CDR1 is SGHRS and CDR2 YFSETQ. The CDR3 DNA follows: TGCGCCAGCAGCTTAACAGGCGATGAGCAGTTCTTC. Translated: CASSLTGDEQFF. Using reference TRBV5-1 and TRBJ2-1 for the parts outside the CDR3, the full variable domain is KAGVTQTPRYLIKTRGQQVTLSCSPISGHRSVSWYQQTPGQGLQFLFEYFSETQRNKGNFPGRFSGRQFSNSRSEMNVSTLELGDSALYLCASSLTGDEQFFGPGTRLTVL.

This clonotype appeared many times. This chain connects TRBV5-1 to TRBJ1-2, with D unclear. This CDR3 has 15 amino acids. Between the trimmed V and J ends, which lost 1 base and 2 bases, there was a span of 12 bases. Germline V gene sequence: CDR1 SGHRS, CDR2 YFSETQ. CDR3 region: CASSLTLTGNYGYTF. The DNA for the CDR3 is TGCGCCAGCAGCTTGACCCTGACGGGAAACTATGGCTACACCTTC.

The chain uses TRBV29-1 and TRBJ2-2; 7 positions agree with TRBD1. The CDR3 extends over 13 amino acids. CDR1 and CDR2 (germline): SQVTM, ANQGSEA. The CDR3 is CSFQGENTGELFF. CDR3 nucleotides: TGCAGTTTCCAGGGGGAGAACACCGGGGAGCTGTTTTTT.

With regard to this clonotype: Being one base from a much bigger clone, this may be a read error. The chain combines TRBV5-1 with TRBJ1-2; tentative D call: TRBD1 (5 bases). Germline CDR1 reads SGHRS; CDR2 reads YFSETQ. This CDR3 spans 15 amino acids. The CDR3, as DNA: TGCGCCAGCAGCGATCCTGAGAGGGGCGACTATGGCTACAACTTC. Translation gives CASSDPERGDYGYNF.

This clonotype was observed at least ten times. The gene calls are TRBV7-9 and TRBJ2-3; D remains unclear. Germline assignment: CDR1 SEHNR and CDR2 FQNEAQ (reference sequence). The CDR3 runs to 15 residues. With 1 base removed from V and 2 bases from J, the gap between germline ends came to 10 bases. This CDR3 is CASSLGAGVTDTQYF. CDR3 sequence (DNA): TGTGCCAGCAGCTTAGGTGCAGGAGTCACAGATACGCAGTATTTT.

The chain joins TRBV24-1 to TRBJ2-3, with 12 bases aligning to TRBD2. CDR1 KGHDR and CDR2 SFDVKD come from the germline V gene. The V segment lost 4 bases and the J segment 5 bases; nucleotides outside the gene matches: 6. The CDR3 has 16 amino acids. The CDR3 spells CATSDPTSGGIDTQYF. As DNA, the CDR3 is TGTGCCACCAGTGACCCGACTAGCGGGGGAATAGATACGCAGTATTTT.

This clonotype was observed a handful of times. The chain couples TRBV20-1 to TRBJ2-7, with D perhaps TRBD1 (8 bases). Germline CDR1 reads DFQATT; CDR2 reads SNEGSKA (reference sequence). CDR3 length: 14 residues. Trimming took off 5 bases at V and 0 bases at J, with 14 bases between the two ends. CDR3 sequence: CSASAGQASYEQYF. DNA for the CDR3: TGCAGTGCTTCAGCGGGACAGGCCTCCTACGAGCAGTACTTC.

This clonotype was recorded at least ten times. The chain combines TRBV20-1 with TRBJ2-1; TRBD1 is a possible D gene (5 bases). CDR3 length equals 15 residues. Trimming stripped 5 bases from V and 2 bases from J, with 16 bases between. CDR1 and CDR2 from the germline V gene are DFQATT and SNEGSKA (reference sequence). The CDR3 region has the DNA TGCAGTGCTCCATTGAAAAGGGGCCCCTACAATGAGCAGTTCTTC. Its protein product is CSAPLKRGPYNEQFF.

This clonotype has a count of ten or more. The rearrangement uses TRBV20-1 and TRBJ1-5; weak D call: TRBD1 (6 bases). CDR1 and CDR2 (germline): DFQATT, SNEGSKA (reference sequence). The CDR3 has 14 amino acids. V gave up 2 bases and J gave up 2 bases, with 10 bases separating them. Written as DNA, the CDR3 is TGCAGTGCTAGATCCAGGGGAGGCAATCAGCCCCAGCATTTT. This encodes CSARSRGGNQPQHF.

In regard to this clonotype: A read error is possible here, since a much larger clone lies one base away. The chain links TRBV29-1 to TRBJ2-7; D is tentatively TRBD1 or TRBD2 (7 bases each). CDR1 and CDR2 (germline): SQVTM, ANQGSEA. V was trimmed by 4 bases and J by 4 bases, leaving 14 bases between them. The CDR3 is 13 amino acids. CDR3 region: CSVAQGGNYEQYF. In DNA form, the CDR3 reads TGCAGCGTTGCGCAGGGGGGGAATTACGAGCAGTACTTC.

This clonotype was counted at least ten times. The V call is TRBV5-1, the J call TRBJ1-1; maybe TRBD1 (5 bases). Germline-derived CDR1 and CDR2 are SGHRS and YFSETQ. This CDR3 has 16 residues. V was clipped by 0 bases and J by 1 base, with 13 bases between them. The CDR3: CASSLAGPGRNTEAFF. CDR3 nucleotides: TGCGCCAGCAGCTTGGCAGGGCCAGGGCGGAACACTGAAGCTTTCTTT.

The chain is built from TRBV5-1 and TRBJ2-1; a weak D match, TRBD2 (6 bases). Germline loops: CDR1 SGHRS, CDR2 YFSETQ. The CDR3 consists of 13 residues. V gave up 0 bases and J gave up 10 bases, with 11 bases separating them. This CDR3 reads CASSLAEAGEQFF. The CDR3 DNA is TGCGCCAGCAGCTTGGCCGAGGCGGGGGAGCAGTTCTTC.

This clonotype was picked up a small number of times. A much larger clonotype is one base distant, so this may be a read error. This sequence joins TRBV20-1 and TRBJ2-2; 7 bases agree with TRBD1. This CDR3 contains 14 residues. Germline V CDR1 and CDR2: DFQATT, SNEGSKA (reference sequence). V was clipped by 2 bases and J by 3 bases; unmatched bases: 3. CDR3 bases: TGCAGTGCTAGAAGGGACAGTTACACCGGGGAGCTGTTTTTT. Translating gives CSARRDSYTGELFF.

This clonotype was picked up many times. V gene TRBV5-1 combines with J gene TRBJ1-1; tentative D call: TRBD1 (5 bases). The V gene's germline CDR1 is SGHRS and CDR2 YFSETQ. Trimming cost V 5 bases and J 4 bases, with 12 bases left between them. CDR3 length equals 13 residues. Here the CDR3 reads CASRSGSGTEAFF. CDR3 DNA: TGCGCCAGCAGATCAGGGTCTGGCACTGAAGCTTTCTTT.

This clonotype came up many times. This sequence joins TRBV5-1 and TRBJ2-2; D gene ambiguous. V dropped 4 bases and J dropped 6 bases, with 7 bases sitting between them. Germline values: CDR1 SGHRS, CDR2 YFSETQ. The length of the CDR3 is 12 residues. CDR3 sequence (DNA): TGCGCCAGCAGCCCCCATGCCGGGGAGCTGTTTTTT. Encoded protein: CASSPHAGELFF.

This clonotype has ten or more counts. The rearrangement joins TRBV20-1 to TRBJ2-5; tentative D call: TRBD1 (5 bases). The CDR3 has 12 residues. V lost 3 bases and J 5 bases, leaving 10 bases between the germline ends. Germline V gives CDR1 DFQATT, CDR2 SNEGSKA (reference sequence). CDR3 loop: CSASAQGETQYF. As DNA, the CDR3 is TGCAGTGCTAGTGCGCAGGGCGAGACCCAGTACTTC.

This clonotype was seen repeatedly, ten times or more. The chain carries TRBV7-2 and TRBJ1-2; D not certain. The CDR3 loop spans 14 amino acids. The V end lost 2 bases, the J end lost 0 bases, and 7 bases lay between the germline ends. Germline-derived CDR1 and CDR2 are SGHTA and FQGNSA. In DNA, the CDR3 is TGTGCCAGCAGCTTATCCTGGGCTAACTATGGCTACACCTTC. Translated, it gives CASSLSWANYGYTF.

This clonotype was observed many times. This chain connects TRBV21-1 to TRBJ2-5; TRBD1 is taken as the D call from the table, unchecked against the DNA. TRBV21-1 is described as a pseudogene. The CDR3 has 15 residues. The CDR3 DNA sequence: TGTGCCAGCGTACGCGGGGGCTCCCACAGGGAGACCCAGTACTTC. It specifies CASVRGGSHRETQYF.